These T cell receptor beta chains were read from a single sample in a study of vaccination and CD4 T cells after COVID-19. TCRdb processed the PCR reads anew with MiXCR; each CDR3 protein has one entry. The sample has over 14,000 distinct CDR3 sequences; around a third are singletons. Their specific antigens are unknown. The sample was CD4+ T cells from blood, cultured in vitro, taken after SARS-CoV-2 vaccination. The receptors were gathered from a human donor who had recovered from COVID-19. Both conserved end residues are part of each CDR3. Each record gives: V gene, D gene, J gene, clone size, CDR3 protein, CDR3 DNA. The D gene is left open where the match is weak. Only some rows state a clone size, as once, few, many or a class for expanded clones.

>TRBV6-1|-|TRBJ2-7|-
CASRTLAEQYF
TGTGCCAGCAGGACTTTGGCCGAGCAGTACTTC
>TRBV7-8|-|TRBJ1-4|few
CASSLEMAGEKLFF
TGTGCCAGCAGCTTAGAGATGGCGGGTGAAAAACTGTTTTTT
>TRBV15|TRBD2|TRBJ2-1|-
CATSRQTLAGGYNEQFF
TGTGCCACCAGCAGACAAACCTTAGCGGGAGGTTACAATGAGCAGTTCTTC
>TRBV19|-|TRBJ1-1|-
CASSKGGTEAFF
TGTGCCAGTAGTAAAGGTGGGACTGAAGCTTTCTTT
>TRBV7-2|TRBD2|TRBJ2-7|-
CASTLLPLPGGPYEQYF
TGTGCCAGCACCCTTTTACCCCTACCGGGGGGGCCCTACGAGCAGTACTTC
>TRBV12-3/TRBV12-4|TRBD1|TRBJ1-6|few
CASSRDRGPYGALHF
TGTGCCAGCAGTCGGGACAGGGGGCCCTACGGGGCCCTCCACTTT
>TRBV28|TRBD1|TRBJ1-2|few
CASIPGGRYGYTF
TGTGCCAGCATTCCAGGGGGACGGTATGGCTACACCTTC
>TRBV10-3|-|TRBJ2-3|few
CAIGRIGSSTDTQYF
TGTGCCATCGGACGGATTGGGTCTAGCACAGATACGCAGTATTTT
>TRBV27|-|TRBJ2-1|-
CASSHKPSYNEQFF
TGTGCCAGCAGTCACAAGCCTTCCTACAATGAGCAGTTCTTC
>TRBV6-2/TRBV6-3|-|TRBJ1-1|-
CASSPDTEAFF
TGTGCCAGCAGTCCTGACACTGAAGCTTTCTTT
>TRBV28|-|TRBJ1-1|-
CASTSGWSANTEAFF
TGTGCCAGCACCTCGGGCTGGTCCGCCAACACTGAAGCTTTCTTT
>TRBV7-2|-|TRBJ2-7|-
CASSLGVGVGYEQYF
TGTGCCAGCAGCTTAGGGGTGGGGGTCGGCTACGAGCAGTACTTC
>TRBV20-1|TRBD1|TRBJ1-2|-
CSAPRQGANYGYTF
TGCAGTGCCCCCCGACAGGGGGCGAACTATGGCTACACCTTC
>TRBV7-2|-|TRBJ1-2|few
CASSSRGGYGYTF
TGTGCCAGCAGCTCGAGAGGGGGCTATGGCTACACCTTC
>TRBV4-3|TRBD1|TRBJ2-3|-
CASSQETGGGTDTQYF
TGCGCCAGCAGCCAGGAGACAGGGGGAGGCACAGATACGCAGTATTTT
>TRBV20-1|-|TRBJ2-7|-
CSASQAANEQYF
TGCAGTGCTAGTCAGGCAGCCAACGAGCAGTACTTC
>TRBV19|TRBD1|TRBJ2-5|few
CASSTGTAQETQYF
TGTGCCAGTAGTACCGGGACAGCCCAAGAGACCCAGTACTTC
>TRBV4-3|-|TRBJ1-6|-
CASSQVRGNNSPLHF
TGCGCCAGCAGCCAAGTCCGGGGTAATAATTCACCCCTCCACTTT
>TRBV18|TRBD2|TRBJ2-7|-
CASSPGLVDEQYF
TGTGCCAGCTCACCCGGACTAGTGGACGAGCAGTACTTC
>TRBV20-1|TRBD2|TRBJ2-7|-
CSAHGGAGGAYEQYF
TGCAGTGCCCACGGGGGGGCGGGAGGCGCCTACGAGCAGTACTTC
>TRBV6-1|-|TRBJ2-7|-
CASRQGGGATYEQYF
TGTGCCAGCAGGCAAGGGGGAGGGGCGACCTACGAGCAGTACTTC
>TRBV20-1|-|TRBJ2-4|few
CSAREGAGVAKNIQYF
TGCAGTGCTAGAGAGGGGGCGGGAGTGGCCAAAAACATTCAGTACTTC
>TRBV20-1|-|TRBJ2-2|-
CSARYPNTGELFF
TGCAGTGCTAGGTATCCCAACACCGGGGAGCTGTTTTTT
>TRBV7-6|TRBD2|TRBJ2-2|-
CASSLGVSGIRNTGELFF
TGTGCCAGCAGCTTAGGGGTTAGCGGGATCCGAAACACCGGGGAGCTGTTTTTT
>TRBV27|-|TRBJ1-6|-
CASSFRTAVWDYNSPLHF
TGTGCCAGCAGTTTTAGAACGGCGGTATGGGACTATAATTCACCCCTCCACTTT